The 2 T cell receptor beta chains reported below all come from one sample, sequenced in a study of blood T cell repertoires in COVID-19. This table comes from immunoSEQ multiplex PCR, and its TCRdb copy is limited to in-frame clones, with some not included. The data contain about 100,000 clones, over 75% of them singletons. Specimen: peripheral blood. Receptors originate from an elderly man with acute or convalescent COVID-19.

The rearrangement joins TRBV6-4 to TRBJ1-2, with D possibly being TRBD1 (5 bases). The CDR3 covers 15 residues. Trimming removed 3 bases at V and 6 bases at J, with 17 bases between. Germline V gene sequence: CDR1 MRHNA, CDR2 SNTAGT. CDR3 region: CASSERTHPTHGYTF. The CDR3 nucleotides are TGTGCCAGCAGTGAAAGGACACACCCCACCCATGGCTACACCTTC.

This chain joins TRBV3-1 (or the pseudogene TRBV3-2) and TRBJ2-5, with D possibly being TRBD1 (6 bases). Trimming removed 2 bases at V and 5 bases at J, with 9 bases between. CDR3 size: 13 residues. Germline V gene lookup returns CDR1 LGHDT and CDR2 YNNKEL (reference sequence). CDR3 nucleotides: TGTGCCAGCAGCCAACAGGGGTCGGAGACCCAGTACTTC. Translated: CASSQQGSETQYF.